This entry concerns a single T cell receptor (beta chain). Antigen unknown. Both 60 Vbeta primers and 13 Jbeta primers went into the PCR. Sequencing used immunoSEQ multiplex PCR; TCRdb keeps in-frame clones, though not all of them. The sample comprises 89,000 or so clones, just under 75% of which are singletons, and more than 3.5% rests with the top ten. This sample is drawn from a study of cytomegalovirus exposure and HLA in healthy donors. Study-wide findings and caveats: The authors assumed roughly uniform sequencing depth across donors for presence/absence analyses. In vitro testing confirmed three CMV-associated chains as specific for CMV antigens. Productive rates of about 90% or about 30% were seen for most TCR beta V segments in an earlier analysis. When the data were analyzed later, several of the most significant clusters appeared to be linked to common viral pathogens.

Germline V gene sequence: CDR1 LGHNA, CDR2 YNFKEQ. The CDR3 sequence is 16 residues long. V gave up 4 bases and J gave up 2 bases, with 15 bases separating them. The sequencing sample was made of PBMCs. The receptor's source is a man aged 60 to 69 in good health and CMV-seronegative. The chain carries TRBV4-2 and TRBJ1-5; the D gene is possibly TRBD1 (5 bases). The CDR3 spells CASSLNQGRGNQPQHF. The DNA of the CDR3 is TGTGCCAGCAGCCTAAATCAGGGCCGAGGCAATCAGCCCCAGCATTTT.